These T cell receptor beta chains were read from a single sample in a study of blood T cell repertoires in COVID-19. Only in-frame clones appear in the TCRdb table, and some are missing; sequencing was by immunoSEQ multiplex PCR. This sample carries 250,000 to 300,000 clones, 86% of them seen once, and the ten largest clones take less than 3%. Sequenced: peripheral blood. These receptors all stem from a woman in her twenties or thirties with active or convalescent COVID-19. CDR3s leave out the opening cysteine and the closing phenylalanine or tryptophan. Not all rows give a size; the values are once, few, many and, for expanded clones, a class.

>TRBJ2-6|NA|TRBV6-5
ASSYSRGRGANVLT
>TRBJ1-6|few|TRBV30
AWTQGFQRNSPLH
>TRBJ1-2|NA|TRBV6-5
ASSYSISSSGYT
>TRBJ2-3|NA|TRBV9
ASSVGWVAGGSLDTQY
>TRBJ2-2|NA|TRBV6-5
ATRPGGQWELF
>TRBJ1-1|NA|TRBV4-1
ASSRSGDLSAEAF
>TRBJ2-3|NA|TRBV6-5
ASSSRLAEDTQY
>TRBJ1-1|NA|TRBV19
ASSIGTGRSWTEAF
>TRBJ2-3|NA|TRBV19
ASSIVGGPADTQY
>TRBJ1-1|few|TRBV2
ASKVVGGTEAF
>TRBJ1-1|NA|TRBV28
ASSLVEPNTEAF
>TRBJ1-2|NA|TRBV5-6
ASSPGDRGLPGYT
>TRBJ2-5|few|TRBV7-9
ASSPPGGKETQY
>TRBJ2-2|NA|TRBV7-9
ASSFQGAGELF
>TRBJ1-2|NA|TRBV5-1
ASSVGDGVQGRLNRNGYT
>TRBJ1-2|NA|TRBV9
ASSVAGEGYGYT
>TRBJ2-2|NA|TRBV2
ASSEPRANTGELF
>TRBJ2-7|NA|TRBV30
AWSGQFSYEQY
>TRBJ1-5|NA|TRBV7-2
ASSPQGVGGDDQPQH
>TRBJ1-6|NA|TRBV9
ASSPPGSYNSPLH
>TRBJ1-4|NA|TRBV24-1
ATFSGKGEKLF
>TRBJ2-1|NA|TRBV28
ASTTVTGRGSYNEQF
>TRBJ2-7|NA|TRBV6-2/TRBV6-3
ASSYSELDQFSYEQY
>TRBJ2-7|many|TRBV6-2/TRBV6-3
ASSKSGGHYEQY
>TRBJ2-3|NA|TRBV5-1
ASTLTSGGATDTQY
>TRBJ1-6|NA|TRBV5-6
ASSLEGQGYSPLH
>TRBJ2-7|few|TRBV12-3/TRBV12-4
ASSLGRAVEQY
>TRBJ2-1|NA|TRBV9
ASSVDGLADNEQF
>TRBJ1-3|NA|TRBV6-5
AAQDNSGNTIY
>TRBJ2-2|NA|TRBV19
ASSLAGGIGELF
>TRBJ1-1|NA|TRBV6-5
ASSYLTGLRFGAF
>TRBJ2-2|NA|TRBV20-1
SASGLAGWTGELF
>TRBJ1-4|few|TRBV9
ASSDRGTGSEKLF
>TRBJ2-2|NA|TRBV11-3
ASSLSGLLGELF
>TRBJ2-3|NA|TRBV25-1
ASSDRRLPGADTQY